One sample yielded the 9 T cell receptor beta chains listed below, sequenced in a study of T cell responses to AZD1222 COVID-19 vaccine. Sequencing was performed with immunoSEQ multiplex PCR; in TCRdb, only in-frame clones are kept and a portion is missing. Altogether 120,000 or so clones are present, around 93% being singletons, with the ten largest covering 4% to 6%. This sample comprised peripheral blood, obtained 28 days after the second AZD1222 dose. The receptors here all came from an adult who received the AZD1222 COVID-19 vaccine.

Regarding this clone: Sequence at one end of the junction differs from germline and may be a read error. The chain uses TRBV3-1 (or the pseudogene TRBV3-2) and TRBJ2-2; tentatively, D is TRBD1 or TRBD2 (6 bases each). Germline loops: CDR1 LGHDT, CDR2 YNNKEL (reference sequence). The CDR3 covers 15 residues. The CDR3 bases are TGTGCCAGCAGCCCGGGACTGAGGGACACCAGGGAGCTGTTTTTT. This codes for CASSPGLRDTRELFF.

CDR3 protein: CATSDGYEQYF. In DNA, the CDR3 is TGTGCCACCAGTGATGGCTACGAGCAGTACTTC. The V and J genes are TRBV24-1 and TRBJ2-7; D remains ambiguous. The V gene lost 3 bases and the J gene lost 3 bases, with 2 bases spanning the gap. Germline V gene lookup returns CDR1 KGHDR and CDR2 SFDVKD. The CDR3 is made up of 11 amino acids.

This chain links TRBV13 with TRBJ2-7; D may be TRBD2 (5 bases). Trimming cost V 4 bases and J 3 bases, with 13 bases left between them. The CDR3 totals 14 residues. Germline V lookup: CDR1 PRHDT, CDR2 FYEKMQ (reference sequence). The CDR3 here is CASSYGQRDYEQYF. CDR3 in DNA: TGTGCCAGCAGCTACGGGCAGAGGGACTACGAGCAGTACTTC. The whole variable domain, remainder taken from reference TRBV13 and TRBJ2-7, is AAGVIQSPRHLIKEKRETATLKCYPIPRHDTVYWYQQGPGQDPQFLISFYEKMQSDKGSIPDRFSAQQFSDYHSELNMSSLELGDSALYFCASSYGQRDYEQYFGPGTRLTVT.

The J gene is TRBJ1-2, the V gene TRBV7-9, with no clear D. The CDR3 spans 14 residues. CDR1 SEHNR and CDR2 FQNEAQ come from the germline V gene (reference sequence). Between the trimmed V and J ends, which lost 5 bases and 1 base, there was a span of 11 bases. The CDR3 loop is CASSVRDGNYGYTF. In nucleotides, the CDR3 is TGTGCCAGCAGCGTCAGAGACGGTAACTATGGCTACACCTTC.

This chain links TRBV28 with TRBJ2-7; tentative D call: TRBD2 (6 bases). From germline, CDR1 is MDHEN and CDR2 SYDVKM. CDR3 length: 14 residues. V was shortened by 7 bases and J by 2 bases, with 15 bases between the two germline ends. Written as DNA, the CDR3 is TGTGCCAGCATATCCGGGAGTTTTGCCTACGAGCAGTACTTC. Translated: CASISGSFAYEQYF.

The V gene is TRBV12-5, the J gene TRBJ2-3; 7 bases fit TRBD1. Trimming removed 2 bases from V and 0 bases from J; junction bases left unmatched: 2. Germline CDR1 and CDR2: LGHNT and FRNRAP. The CDR3 covers 15 residues. CDR3 sequence: CASGLKGASTDTQYF. CDR3 nucleotide sequence: TGTGCTAGTGGTTTGAAGGGGGCAAGCACAGATACGCAGTATTTT.

The V call is TRBV6-5, the J call TRBJ1-2; 7 nucleotides agree with TRBD1. Losses at the gene ends were 6 bases for V and 4 bases for J; bases not matched to a gene: 8. The CDR3 is 14 residues long. Germline CDR1 is MNHEY and CDR2 is SVGAGI. For the CDR3, the DNA is TGTGCCAGCAGGAAGATACAGGGGTTCTATGGCTACACCTTC. It encodes CASRKIQGFYGYTF.

The chain couples TRBV18 to TRBJ2-1; D is unclear. The CDR3 extends over 14 amino acids. Germline V gene data show CDR1 as KGHSH and CDR2 as LQKENI. V lost 2 bases and J 0 bases, leaving 5 bases between the germline ends. DNA of the CDR3: TGTGCCAGCTCACCATCGGACTCCTACAATGAGCAGTTCTTC. This codes for CASSPSDSYNEQFF.

The rearrangement uses TRBV13 and TRBJ2-5; no clear D. V lost 4 bases, J lost 2 bases, and 8 bases lay in between. This CDR3 spans 13 amino acids. Germline CDR1 PRHDT, CDR2 FYEKMQ (reference sequence). CDR3 bases: TGTGCCAGCAGCTCCGCGCCACAAGAGACCCAGTACTTC. Its translation is CASSSAPQETQYF.